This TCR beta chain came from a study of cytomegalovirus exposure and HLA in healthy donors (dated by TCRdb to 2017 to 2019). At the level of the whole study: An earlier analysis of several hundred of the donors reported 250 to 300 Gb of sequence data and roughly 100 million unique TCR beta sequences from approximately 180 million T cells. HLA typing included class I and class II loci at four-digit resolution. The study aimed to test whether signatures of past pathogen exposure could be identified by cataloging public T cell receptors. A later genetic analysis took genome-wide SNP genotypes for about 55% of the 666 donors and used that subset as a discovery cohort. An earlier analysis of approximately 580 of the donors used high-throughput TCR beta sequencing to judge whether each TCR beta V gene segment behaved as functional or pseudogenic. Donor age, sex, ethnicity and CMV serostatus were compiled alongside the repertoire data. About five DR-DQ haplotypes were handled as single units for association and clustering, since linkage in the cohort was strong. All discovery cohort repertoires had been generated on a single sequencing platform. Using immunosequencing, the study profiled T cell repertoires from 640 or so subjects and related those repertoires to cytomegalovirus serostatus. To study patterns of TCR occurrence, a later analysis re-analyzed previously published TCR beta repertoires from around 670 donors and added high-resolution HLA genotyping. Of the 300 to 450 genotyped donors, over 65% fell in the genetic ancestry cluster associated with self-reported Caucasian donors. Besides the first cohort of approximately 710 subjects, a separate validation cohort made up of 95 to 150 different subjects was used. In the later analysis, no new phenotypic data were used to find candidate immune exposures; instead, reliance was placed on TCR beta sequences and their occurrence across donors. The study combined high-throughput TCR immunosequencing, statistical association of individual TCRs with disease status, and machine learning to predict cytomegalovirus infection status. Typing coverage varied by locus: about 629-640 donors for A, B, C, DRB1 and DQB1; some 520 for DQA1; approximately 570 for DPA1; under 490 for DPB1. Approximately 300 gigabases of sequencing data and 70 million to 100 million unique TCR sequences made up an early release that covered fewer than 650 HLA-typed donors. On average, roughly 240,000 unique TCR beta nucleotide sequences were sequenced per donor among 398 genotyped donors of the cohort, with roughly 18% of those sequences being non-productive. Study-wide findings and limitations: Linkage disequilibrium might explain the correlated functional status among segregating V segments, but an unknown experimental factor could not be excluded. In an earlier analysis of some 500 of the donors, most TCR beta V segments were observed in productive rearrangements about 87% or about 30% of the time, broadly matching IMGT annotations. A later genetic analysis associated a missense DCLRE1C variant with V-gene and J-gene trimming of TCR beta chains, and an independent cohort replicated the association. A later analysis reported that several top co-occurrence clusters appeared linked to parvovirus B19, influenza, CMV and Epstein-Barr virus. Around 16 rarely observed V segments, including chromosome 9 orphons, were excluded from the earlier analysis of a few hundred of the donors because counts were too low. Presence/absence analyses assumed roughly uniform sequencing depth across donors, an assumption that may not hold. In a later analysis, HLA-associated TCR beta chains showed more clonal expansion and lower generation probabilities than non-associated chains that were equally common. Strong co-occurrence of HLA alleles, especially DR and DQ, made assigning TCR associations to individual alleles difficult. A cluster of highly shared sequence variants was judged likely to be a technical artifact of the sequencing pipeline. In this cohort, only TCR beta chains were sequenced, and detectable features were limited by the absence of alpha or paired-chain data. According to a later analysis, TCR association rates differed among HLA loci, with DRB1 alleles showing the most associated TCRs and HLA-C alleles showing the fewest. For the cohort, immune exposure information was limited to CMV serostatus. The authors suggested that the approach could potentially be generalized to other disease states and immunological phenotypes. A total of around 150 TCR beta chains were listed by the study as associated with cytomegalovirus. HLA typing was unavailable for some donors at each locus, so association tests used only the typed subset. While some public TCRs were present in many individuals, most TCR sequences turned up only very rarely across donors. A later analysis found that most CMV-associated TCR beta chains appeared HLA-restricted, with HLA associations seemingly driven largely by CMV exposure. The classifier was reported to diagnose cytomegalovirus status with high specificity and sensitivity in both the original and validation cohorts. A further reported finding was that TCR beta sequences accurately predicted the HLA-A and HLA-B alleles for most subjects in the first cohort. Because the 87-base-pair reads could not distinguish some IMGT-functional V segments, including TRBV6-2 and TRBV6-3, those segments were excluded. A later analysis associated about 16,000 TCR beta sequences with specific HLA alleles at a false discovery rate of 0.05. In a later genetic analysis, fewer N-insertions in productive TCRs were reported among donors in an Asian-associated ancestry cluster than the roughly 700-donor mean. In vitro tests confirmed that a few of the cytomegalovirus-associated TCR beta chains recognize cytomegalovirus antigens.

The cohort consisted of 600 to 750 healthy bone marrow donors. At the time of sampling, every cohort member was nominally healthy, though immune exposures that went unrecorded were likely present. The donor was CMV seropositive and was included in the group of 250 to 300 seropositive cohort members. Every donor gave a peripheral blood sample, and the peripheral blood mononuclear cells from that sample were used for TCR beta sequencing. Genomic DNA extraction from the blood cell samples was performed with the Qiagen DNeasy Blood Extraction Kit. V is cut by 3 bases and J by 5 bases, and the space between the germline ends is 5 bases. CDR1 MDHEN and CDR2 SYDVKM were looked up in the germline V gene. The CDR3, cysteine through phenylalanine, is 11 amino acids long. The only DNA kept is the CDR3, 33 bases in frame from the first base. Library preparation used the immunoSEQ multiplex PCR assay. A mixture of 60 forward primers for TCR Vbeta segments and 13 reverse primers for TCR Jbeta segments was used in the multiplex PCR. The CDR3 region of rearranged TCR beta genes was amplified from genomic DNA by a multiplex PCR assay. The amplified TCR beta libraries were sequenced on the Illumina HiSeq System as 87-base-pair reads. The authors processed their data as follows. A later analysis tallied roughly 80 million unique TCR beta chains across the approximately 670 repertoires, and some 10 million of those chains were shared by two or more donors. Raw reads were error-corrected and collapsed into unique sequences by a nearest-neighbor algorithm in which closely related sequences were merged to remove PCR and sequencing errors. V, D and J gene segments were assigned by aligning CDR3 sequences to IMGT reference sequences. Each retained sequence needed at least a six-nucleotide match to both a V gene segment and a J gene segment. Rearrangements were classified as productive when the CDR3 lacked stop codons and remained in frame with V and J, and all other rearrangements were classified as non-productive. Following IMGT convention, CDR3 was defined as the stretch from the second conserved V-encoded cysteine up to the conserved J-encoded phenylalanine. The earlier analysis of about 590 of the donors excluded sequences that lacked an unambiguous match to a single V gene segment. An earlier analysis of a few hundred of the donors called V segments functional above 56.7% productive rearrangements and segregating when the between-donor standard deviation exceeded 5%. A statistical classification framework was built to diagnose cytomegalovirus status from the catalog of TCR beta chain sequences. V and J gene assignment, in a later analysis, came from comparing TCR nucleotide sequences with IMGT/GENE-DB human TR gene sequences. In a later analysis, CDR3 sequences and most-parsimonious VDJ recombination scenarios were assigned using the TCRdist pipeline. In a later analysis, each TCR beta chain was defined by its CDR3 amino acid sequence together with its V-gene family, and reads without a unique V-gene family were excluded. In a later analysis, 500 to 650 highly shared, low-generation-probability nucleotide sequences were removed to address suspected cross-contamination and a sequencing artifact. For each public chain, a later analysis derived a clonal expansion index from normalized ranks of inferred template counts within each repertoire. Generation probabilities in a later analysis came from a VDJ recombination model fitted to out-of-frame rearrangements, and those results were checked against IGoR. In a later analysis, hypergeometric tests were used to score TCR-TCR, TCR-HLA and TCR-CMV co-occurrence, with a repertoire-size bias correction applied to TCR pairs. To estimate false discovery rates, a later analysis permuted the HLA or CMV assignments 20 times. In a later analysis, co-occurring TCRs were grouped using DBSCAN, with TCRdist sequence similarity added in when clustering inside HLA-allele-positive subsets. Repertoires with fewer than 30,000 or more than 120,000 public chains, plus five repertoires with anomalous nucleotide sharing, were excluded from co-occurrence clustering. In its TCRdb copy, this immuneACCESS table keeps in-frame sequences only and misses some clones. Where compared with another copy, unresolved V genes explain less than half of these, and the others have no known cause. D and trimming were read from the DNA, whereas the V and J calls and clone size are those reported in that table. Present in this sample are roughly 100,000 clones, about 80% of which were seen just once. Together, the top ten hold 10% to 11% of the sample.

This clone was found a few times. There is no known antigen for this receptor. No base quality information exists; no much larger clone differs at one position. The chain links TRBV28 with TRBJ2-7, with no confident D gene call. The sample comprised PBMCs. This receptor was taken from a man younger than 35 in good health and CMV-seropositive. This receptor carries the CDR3 CASSLENEQYF. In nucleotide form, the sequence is TGTGCCAGCAGTTTGGAGAACGAGCAGTACTTC.